This T cell receptor beta chain appears in the sequencing data of a study of cytomegalovirus exposure and HLA in healthy donors. Study observations and caveats: A missense DCLRE1C variant was associated with V- and J-gene trimming of TCR beta chains in a later analysis, and an independent cohort replicated the association. Follow-up analysis seemed to connect common viral pathogens with several of the most significant clusters identified. A further, later analysis showed that HLA-associated TCR beta chains (compared with equally common others) were more clonally expanded.

Remarks on this clone: Its cognate antigen is unknown.

The germline V gene encodes CDR1 GTSNPN and CDR2 SVGIG (reference sequence). The CDR3 consists of 15 residues. Trimming at V came to 0 bases and at J to 3 bases, leaving 8 bases not matched to a gene. Both 60 Vbeta primers and 13 Jbeta primers went into the PCR. Assay used: immunoSEQ multiplex PCR; TCRdb lists only in-frame clones, some missing. This table has 150,000 or so clones, roughly 80% appearing once. The receptor was derived from a woman between 18 and 30 years old in good health and CMV-seronegative. This rearrangement joins TRBV30 to TRBJ2-7, with 7 bases identical to TRBD1. Sequenced: PBMCs. The CDR3 region has the DNA TGTGCCTGGAGTGTCTTGGGGACAGCCAACTACGAGCAGTACTTC. As protein: CAWSVLGTANYEQYF.